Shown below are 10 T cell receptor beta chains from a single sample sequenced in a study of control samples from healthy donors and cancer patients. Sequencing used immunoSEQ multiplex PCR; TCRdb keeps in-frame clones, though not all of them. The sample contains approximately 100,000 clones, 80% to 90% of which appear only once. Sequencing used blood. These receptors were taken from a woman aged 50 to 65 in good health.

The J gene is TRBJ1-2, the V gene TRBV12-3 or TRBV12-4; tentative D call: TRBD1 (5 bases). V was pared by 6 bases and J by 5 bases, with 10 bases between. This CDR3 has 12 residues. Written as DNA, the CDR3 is TGTGCCAGCAGCAGCAGGGTATATGGCTACACCTTC. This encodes CASSSRVYGYTF.

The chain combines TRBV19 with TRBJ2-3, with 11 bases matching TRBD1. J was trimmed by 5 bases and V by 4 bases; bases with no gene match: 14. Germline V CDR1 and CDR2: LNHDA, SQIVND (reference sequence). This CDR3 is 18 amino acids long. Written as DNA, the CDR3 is TGTGCCAGTAGTAGACGAGAGTTGAGGACAGGGGGCATAGATACGCAGTATTTT. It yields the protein CASSRRELRTGGIDTQYF.

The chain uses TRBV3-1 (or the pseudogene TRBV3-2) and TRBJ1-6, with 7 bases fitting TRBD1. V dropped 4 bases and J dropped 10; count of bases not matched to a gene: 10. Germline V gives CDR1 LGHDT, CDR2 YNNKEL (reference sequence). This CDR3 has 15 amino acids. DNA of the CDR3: TGTGCCAGCAGCCTGAACAGGGGTGGAGGGTCACCCCTCCACTTT. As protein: CASSLNRGGGSPLHF.

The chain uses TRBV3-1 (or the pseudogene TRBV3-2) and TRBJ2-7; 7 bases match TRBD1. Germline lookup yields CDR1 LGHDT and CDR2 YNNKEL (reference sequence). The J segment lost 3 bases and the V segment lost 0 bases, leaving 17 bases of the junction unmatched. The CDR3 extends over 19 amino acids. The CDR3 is CASSQEGLQTGARGYEQYF. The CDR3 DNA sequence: TGTGCCAGCAGCCAAGAGGGCCTCCAAACAGGGGCCCGGGGCTACGAGCAGTACTTC.

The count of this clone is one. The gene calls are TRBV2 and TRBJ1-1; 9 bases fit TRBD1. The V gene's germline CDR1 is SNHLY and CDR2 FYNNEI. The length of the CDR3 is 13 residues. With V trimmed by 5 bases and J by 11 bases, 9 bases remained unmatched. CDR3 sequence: CASSPGTGWSAFF. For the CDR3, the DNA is TGTGCCAGCAGTCCCGGGACAGGGTGGTCGGCTTTCTTT.

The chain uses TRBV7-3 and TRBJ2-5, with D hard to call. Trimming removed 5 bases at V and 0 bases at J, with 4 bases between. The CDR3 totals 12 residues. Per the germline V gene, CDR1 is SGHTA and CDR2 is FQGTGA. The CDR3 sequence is CASSPDQETQYF. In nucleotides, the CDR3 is TGTGCCAGCAGCCCAGACCAAGAGACCCAGTACTTC.

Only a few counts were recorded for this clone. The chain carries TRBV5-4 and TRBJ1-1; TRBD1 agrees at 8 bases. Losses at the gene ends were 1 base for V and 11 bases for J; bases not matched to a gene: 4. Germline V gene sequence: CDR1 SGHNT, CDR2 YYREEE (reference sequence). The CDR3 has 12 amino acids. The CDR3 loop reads CASSLQGARAFF. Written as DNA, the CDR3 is TGTGCCAGCAGCTTGCAGGGGGCAAGGGCTTTCTTT.

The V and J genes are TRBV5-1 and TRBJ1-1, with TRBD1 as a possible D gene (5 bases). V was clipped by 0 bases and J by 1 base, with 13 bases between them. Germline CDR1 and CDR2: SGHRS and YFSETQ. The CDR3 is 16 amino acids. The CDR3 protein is CASSLGSGTKNTEAFF. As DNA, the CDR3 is TGCGCCAGCAGCTTGGGTTCCGGGACGAAGAACACTGAAGCTTTCTTT.

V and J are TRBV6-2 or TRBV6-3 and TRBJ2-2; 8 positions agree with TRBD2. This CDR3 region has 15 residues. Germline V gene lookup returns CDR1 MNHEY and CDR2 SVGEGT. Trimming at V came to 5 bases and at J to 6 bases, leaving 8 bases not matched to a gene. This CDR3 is CASSIGVAGPGELFF. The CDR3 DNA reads TGTGCCAGCAGTATAGGGGTAGCGGGACCCGGGGAGCTGTTTTTT.

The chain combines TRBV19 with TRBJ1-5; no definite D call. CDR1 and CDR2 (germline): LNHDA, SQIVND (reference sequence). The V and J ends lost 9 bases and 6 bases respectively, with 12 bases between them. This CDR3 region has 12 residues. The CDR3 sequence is CASETWGQPQHF. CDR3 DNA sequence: TGTGCCAGCGAAACCTGGGGTCAGCCCCAGCATTTT.